Shown below are 7 T cell receptor beta chains from a single sample sequenced in a study of cytomegalovirus exposure and HLA in healthy donors. In the PCR, 60 Vbeta and 13 Jbeta primers were used. Here immunoSEQ multiplex PCR was the method, and the copy in TCRdb shows in-frame clones only, minus some. The sample holds 150,000 to 250,000 clones; 70% to 90% are singletons and the top ten take over 2%. The sequencing input was PBMCs. These receptors originate from a woman between 50 and 59 years old in good health and CMV-seronegative.

V usage is TRBV7-2 and J usage is TRBJ1-1; TRBD1 matches at 7 bases. Trimming at V came to 6 bases and at J to 1 base, leaving 11 bases not matched to a gene. The germline V gene encodes CDR1 SGHTA and CDR2 FQGNSA. CDR3 length: 16 amino acids. CDR3 in amino acids: CASRNRLQGWNTEAFF. DNA for the CDR3: TGTGCCAGCAGAAATCGCCTACAGGGGTGGAACACTGAAGCTTTCTTT.

The CDR3 DNA reads as TGTGCCAGTAGCATGGGGACAGGGGGTCGAAACACTGAAGCTTTCTTT. Its protein is CASSMGTGGRNTEAFF. The chain recombines TRBV19 with TRBJ1-1; 11 nucleotides line up with TRBD1. CDR3 size: 16 residues. CDR1 is LNHDA, CDR2 SQIVND, per germline (reference sequence). The trim removed 6 bases at V and 2 bases at J, leaving 8 bases unmatched.

The V gene is TRBV7-9, the J gene TRBJ2-3, with 11 bases aligning to TRBD2. CDR3 length: 15 amino acids. Germline CDR1 SEHNR, CDR2 FQNEAQ (reference sequence). The J segment lost 6 bases and the V segment lost 6 bases, leaving 8 bases of the junction unmatched. The CDR3 loop is CASSLLAGAFDTQYF. The CDR3 bases are TGTGCCAGCAGTTTACTAGCGGGAGCATTTGATACGCAGTATTTT.

The chain joins TRBV6-1 to TRBJ1-1; 7 bases agree with TRBD1. Germline loops: CDR1 MNHNS, CDR2 SASEGT. This CDR3 spans 15 amino acids. Unmatched junction bases numbered 6, after V lost 5 bases and J lost 0 bases. The CDR3 reads CASSQQDRMNTEAFF. CDR3 bases: TGTGCCAGCAGTCAGCAGGACAGGATGAACACTGAAGCTTTCTTT.

This chain uses TRBV27 with TRBJ2-7; 7 nucleotides align to TRBD2. Germline V lookup: CDR1 MNHEY, CDR2 SMNVEV (reference sequence). J was trimmed by 3 bases and V by 3 bases; bases with no gene match: 8. The CDR3 has 15 residues. Written as DNA, the CDR3 is TGTGCCAGCAGTTTGGCCGGGACTACAGACTACGAGCAGTACTTC. Translating it yields CASSLAGTTDYEQYF.

This chain's CDR3 is CASSYQGVSYGYTF. As DNA, the CDR3 is TGTGCCAGCAGTTATCAGGGTGTTAGCTATGGCTACACCTTC. This sequence joins TRBV6-6 and TRBJ1-2; maybe TRBD1 (5 bases). V shed 3 bases and J shed 4 bases, with 12 bases lying between them. Germline V gene data show CDR1 as MNHNY and CDR2 as SVGAGI (reference sequence). CDR3 length equals 14 residues.

This clone was detected once. The rearrangement uses TRBV6-5 and TRBJ1-2; 10 bases align to TRBD1. V was clipped by 4 bases and J by 4 bases; unmatched bases: 6. CDR1 is MNHEY, CDR2 SVGAGI, per germline. The CDR3 extends over 15 amino acids. The CDR3 is CASSSTGTGAYGYTF. CDR3 bases: TGTGCCAGCAGTTCTACCGGGACAGGGGCCTATGGCTACACCTTC.